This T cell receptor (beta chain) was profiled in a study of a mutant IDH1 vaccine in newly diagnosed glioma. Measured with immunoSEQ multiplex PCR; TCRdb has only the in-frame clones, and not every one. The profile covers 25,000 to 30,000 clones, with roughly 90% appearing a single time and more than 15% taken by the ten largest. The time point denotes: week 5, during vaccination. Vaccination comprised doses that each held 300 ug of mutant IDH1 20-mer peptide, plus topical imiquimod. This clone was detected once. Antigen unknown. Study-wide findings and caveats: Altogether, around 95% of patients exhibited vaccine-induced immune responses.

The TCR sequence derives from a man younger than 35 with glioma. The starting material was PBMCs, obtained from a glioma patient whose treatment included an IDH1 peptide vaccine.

The CDR3 loop is CASSLGRHLNEQYF. The DNA of the CDR3 is TGCGCCAGCAGCCTAGGGCGGCACTTGAACGAGCAGTACTTC. This chain uses TRBV10-2 with TRBJ2-7; D is unresolved. This CDR3 has 14 residues. The V gene's germline CDR1 is WSHSY and CDR2 SAAADI. Trimming took off 6 bases at V and 5 bases at J, with 17 bases between the two ends.